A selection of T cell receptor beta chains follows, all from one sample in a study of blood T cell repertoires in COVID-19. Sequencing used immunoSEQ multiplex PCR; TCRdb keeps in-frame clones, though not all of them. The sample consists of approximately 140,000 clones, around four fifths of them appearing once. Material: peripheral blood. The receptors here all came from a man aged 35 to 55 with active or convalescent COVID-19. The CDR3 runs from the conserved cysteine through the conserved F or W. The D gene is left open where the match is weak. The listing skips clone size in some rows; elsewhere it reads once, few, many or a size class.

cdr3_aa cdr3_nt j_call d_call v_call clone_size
CASSRGQVETQYF TGTGCCAGCTCCCGGGGACAAGTAGAGACCCAGTACTTC TRBJ2-5 . TRBV18 .
CASSGTVNQPQHF TGTGCCAGCAGCGGGACAGTTAATCAGCCCCAGCATTTT TRBJ1-5 TRBD1 TRBV2 once
CASSPDRARVGGEKLFF TGTGCCAGCAGCCCGGACAGGGCGCGGGTTGGTGGTGAAAAACTGTTTTTT TRBJ1-4 TRBD1 TRBV14 few
CASSPQRTGGSEQYF TGTGCCAGCAGCCCTCAAAGGACAGGGGGATCCGAGCAGTACTTC TRBJ2-7 TRBD1 TRBV9 .
CASSFTSIPNYGYTF TGTGCCAGCAGCTTCACTTCCATCCCTAACTATGGCTACACCTTC TRBJ1-2 . TRBV5-6 .
CASSPGSNQPQHF TGTGCCAGCAGCCCGGGGAGCAATCAGCCCCAGCATTTT TRBJ1-5 . TRBV11-2 .
CASSLQGLNTEAFF TGTGCCAGCAGCTTACAGGGTTTGAACACTGAAGCTTTCTTT TRBJ1-1 . TRBV7-2 few
CSAVRTEAFF TGCAGCGCGGTGCGCACTGAAGCTTTCTTT TRBJ1-1 . TRBV29-1 .
CAWRRALDSNTGELFF TGTGCCTGGCGGAGGGCGCTGGATTCGAACACCGGGGAGCTGTTTTTT TRBJ2-2 . TRBV30 many
CASSQGQGPFYEQYF TGTGCCAGCAGCCAAGGACAGGGACCTTTCTACGAGCAGTACTTC TRBJ2-7 TRBD1 TRBV14 .
CASSQQGSKGYTF TGTGCCAGCAGCCAGCAGGGCTCTAAGGGCTACACCTTC TRBJ1-2 . TRBV14 .
CASSIQGDEKLFF TGTGCCAGTAGTATACAGGGGGATGAAAAACTGTTTTTT TRBJ1-4 TRBD1 TRBV19 .
CASSYLAWGRDSGNTIYF TGCGCCAGCAGCTACTTGGCTTGGGGGCGCGATTCTGGAAACACCATATATTTT TRBJ1-3 . TRBV5-1 .
CASSQDGQMNTEAFF TGTGCCAGCAGCCAAGACGGACAAATGAACACTGAAGCTTTCTTT TRBJ1-1 . TRBV4-2 .
CSVEQGRGYEQYF TGCAGCGTTGAGCAGGGGCGAGGTTACGAGCAGTACTTC TRBJ2-7 . TRBV29-1 .
CASIDRDTGELFF TGTGCCAGCATTGACAGAGACACCGGGGAGCTGTTTTTT TRBJ2-2 . TRBV27 .
CASSAYRGNTEAFF TGTGCCAGCAGCGCATACAGGGGGAACACTGAAGCTTTCTTT TRBJ1-1 TRBD1 TRBV11-2 .